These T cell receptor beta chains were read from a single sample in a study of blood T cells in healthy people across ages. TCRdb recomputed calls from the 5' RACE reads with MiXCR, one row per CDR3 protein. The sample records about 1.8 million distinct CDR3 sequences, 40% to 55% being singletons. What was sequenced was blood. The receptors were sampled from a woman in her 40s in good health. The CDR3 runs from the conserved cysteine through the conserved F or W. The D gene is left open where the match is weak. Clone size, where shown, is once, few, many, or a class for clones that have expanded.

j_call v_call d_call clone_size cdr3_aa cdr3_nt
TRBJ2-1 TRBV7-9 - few CATREGVPMNEQFF TGTGCCACCAGGGAAGGGGTCCCGATGAATGAGCAGTTCTTC
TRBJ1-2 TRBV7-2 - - CASGGQGKDGYTF TGTGCCAGCGGCGGTCAGGGGAAGGATGGCTACACCTTC
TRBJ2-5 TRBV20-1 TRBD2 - CSARGTSGVIETQYF TGCAGTGCTAGGGGGACTAGCGGGGTAATTGAGACCCAGTACTTC
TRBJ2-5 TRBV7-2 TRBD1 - CASSFYAGQVQETQYF TGTGCCAGCAGCTTTTATGCCGGACAGGTCCAAGAGACCCAGTACTTC
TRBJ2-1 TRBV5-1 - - CASSFAPQDNEQFF TGCGCCAGCAGCTTTGCCCCGCAGGACAATGAGCAGTTCTTC
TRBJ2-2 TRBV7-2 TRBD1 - CASSLRWDRDTGELFF TGTGCCAGCAGCTTAAGATGGGACAGGGACACCGGGGAGCTGTTTTTT
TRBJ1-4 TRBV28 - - CASNPGRGAPNSNEKLFF TGTGCCAGCAATCCGGGACGGGGGGCTCCCAATTCTAATGAAAAACTGTTTTTT
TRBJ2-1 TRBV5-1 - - CASSYGLQGGSEQFF TGCGCCAGCAGCTACGGACTCCAGGGGGGTAGTGAGCAGTTCTTC
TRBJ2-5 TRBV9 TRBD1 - CASSPEQGFYVTQYF TGTGCCAGCAGCCCAGAACAGGGGTTTTATGTGACCCAGTACTTC
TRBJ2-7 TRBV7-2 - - CASSLTGETRYF TGTGCCAGCAGCCTGACGGGGGAGACCCGGTACTTC
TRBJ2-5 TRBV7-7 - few CASSLGWEQETQYF TGTGCTAGCAGCTTAGGTTGGGAGCAAGAGACCCAGTACTTC
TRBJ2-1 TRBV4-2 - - CASSQGAEGYNEQFF TGTGCCAGCAGCCAAGGGGCAGAGGGATACAATGAGCAGTTCTTC
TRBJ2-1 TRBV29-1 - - CSVDGLRLNEQFF TGCAGCGTCGACGGACTAAGGTTGAATGAGCAGTTCTTC
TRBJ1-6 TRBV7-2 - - CASSLEGSTYNSPLHF TGTGCCAGCAGCTTAGAGGGCAGTACCTATAATTCACCCCTCCACTTT
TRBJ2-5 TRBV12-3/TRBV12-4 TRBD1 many CASSLNRGREETQYF TGTGCCAGCAGTTTAAACAGGGGGCGCGAAGAGACCCAGTACTTC
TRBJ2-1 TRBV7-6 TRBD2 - CASSSLAGRSYNEQFF TGTGCCAGCAGCTCTTTAGCGGGTCGCTCCTACAATGAGCAGTTCTTC
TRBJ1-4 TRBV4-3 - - CASSQRTGTMGEKLFF TGCGCCAGCAGCCAACGAACCGGGACGATGGGTGAAAAACTGTTTTTT
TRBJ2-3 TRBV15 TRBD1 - CATSRPGQGGDTQYF TGTGCCACCAGCAGACCGGGACAGGGTGGAGATACGCAGTATTTT
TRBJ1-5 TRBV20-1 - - CSAVRQGDQPQHF TGCAGTGCAGTTAGACAAGGAGATCAGCCCCAGCATTTT
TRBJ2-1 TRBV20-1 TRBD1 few CSAQGQGLNEQFF TGCAGTGCCCAGGGACAGGGGTTGAATGAGCAGTTCTTC
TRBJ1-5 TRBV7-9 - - CASSLASVKQPQHF TGTGCCAGCAGCTTAGCTTCCGTTAAGCAGCCCCAGCATTTT
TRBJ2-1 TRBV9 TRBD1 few CASSSTGGTYNEQFF TGTGCCAGCAGCTCCACAGGGGGCACCTACAATGAGCAGTTCTTC
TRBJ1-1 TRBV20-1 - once CIVKPNTEAFF TGCATAGTCAAGCCGAACACTGAAGCTTTCTTT
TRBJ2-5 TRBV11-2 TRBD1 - CASSLVRTGVGTQYF TGTGCCAGCAGCTTAGTTCGGACAGGGGTAGGGACCCAGTACTTC
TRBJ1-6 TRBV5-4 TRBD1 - CASSSGPHGQGADSPLHF TGTGCCAGCAGCTCCGGCCCGCATGGACAGGGAGCCGATTCACCCCTCCACTTT
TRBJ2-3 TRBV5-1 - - CASSFGGGYADTQYF TGCGCCAGCAGCTTCGGAGGAGGATACGCAGATACGCAGTATTTT
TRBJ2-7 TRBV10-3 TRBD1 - CAISEGTGSNEQYF TGTGCCATCAGTGAGGGGACAGGGTCTAATGAGCAGTACTTC
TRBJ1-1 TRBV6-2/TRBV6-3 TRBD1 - CASTIVPPPRDSLTETEAFF TGTGCCAGCACCATCGTTCCCCCCCCGCGGGACAGCTTGACTGAGACTGAAGCTTTCTTT
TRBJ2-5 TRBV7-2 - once CASSLRARRLQETQYF TGTGCCAGCAGCTTACGGGCCAGACGCCTCCAAGAGACCCAGTACTTC
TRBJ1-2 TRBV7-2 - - CASSSTRDTGTYGYTF TGTGCCAGCAGCTCTACCCGGGACACAGGGACGTATGGCTACACCTTC
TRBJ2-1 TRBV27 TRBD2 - CASRAGLENNEQFF TGTGCCAGCAGGGCGGGACTAGAAAACAATGAGCAGTTCTTC
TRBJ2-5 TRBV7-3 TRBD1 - CASSFATGRGETQYF TGTGCCAGCAGCTTCGCGACAGGGCGAGGAGAGACCCAGTACTTC
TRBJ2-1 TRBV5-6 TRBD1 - CASSFREGAYEQFF TGTGCCAGCAGCTTTCGTGAGGGGGCGTATGAGCAGTTCTTC
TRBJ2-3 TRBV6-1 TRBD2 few CASSEPLAGAAISSTDTQYF TGTGCCAGCAGTGAACCCCTAGCGGGGGCCGCCATCTCTAGCACAGATACGCAGTATTTT
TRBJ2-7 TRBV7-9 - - CASSLKGVAYEQYF TGTGCCAGCAGCTTAAAAGGGGTTGCCTACGAGCAGTACTTC
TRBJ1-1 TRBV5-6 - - CASSFRTFETANTEAFF TGTGCCAGCAGCTTTCGCACCTTTGAGACAGCGAACACTGAAGCTTTCTTT
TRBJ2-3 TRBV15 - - CATSSGLDTQYF TGTGCCACCAGCTCAGGCTTGGATACGCAGTATTTT
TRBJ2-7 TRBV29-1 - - CSVSRGETPYEQYF TGCAGCGTTTCCAGGGGAGAAACCCCCTACGAGCAGTACTTC
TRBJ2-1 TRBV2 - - CASSDLSSRSDEQFF TGTGCCAGCAGTGACTTGTCTAGTCGGTCTGATGAGCAGTTCTTC
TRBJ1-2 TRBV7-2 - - CASSPGQHSYTF TGTGCCAGCAGCCCAGGACAGCACAGCTACACCTTC
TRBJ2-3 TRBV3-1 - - CASSSREARATDTQYF TGTGCCAGCAGCTCCCGTGAGGCGCGGGCCACAGATACGCAGTATTTT
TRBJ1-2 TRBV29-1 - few CSVIQTGGYTF TGCAGCGTAATCCAGACGGGGGGCTACACCTTC
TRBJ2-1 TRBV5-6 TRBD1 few CASSLGGTDSYNEQFF TGTGCCAGCAGCTTGGGGGGGACAGACTCCTACAATGAGCAGTTCTTC